Each of the 14 T cell receptor beta chains below was sequenced from the same sample in a study of T cells in Graves' hyperthyroidism and ophthalmopathy. TCR beta CDR3 sequences were amplified from RNA transcripts. Initially, a first-round RT-PCR of the TCR CDR3 employed the HTBI primer set. TCRdb fed the multiplex PCR reads into MiXCR, producing one record per CDR3 protein. The top ten hold 15% to 19% of the sample, which has roughly 380,000 distinct CDR3 sequences, about a sixth seen once. What was sequenced was blood. These receptors were obtained from a woman between 35 and 50 years old with Graves' ophthalmopathy.

This clonotype was observed at least ten times. V gene TRBV28 combines with J gene TRBJ2-7, with a tentative D call TRBD1 (6 bases). The V end lost 2 bases, the J end lost 10 bases, and 15 bases lay between the germline ends. Germline lookup yields CDR1 MDHEN and CDR2 SYDVKM. There are 13 residues in the CDR3. The CDR3, as DNA: TGTGCCAGCAGTTTACCCGGGACACTTATCCAGTACTTC. Its protein is CASSLPGTLIQYF.

This chain connects TRBV28 to TRBJ1-2; 8 nucleotides agree with TRBD1. Germline V CDR1 and CDR2: MDHEN, SYDVKM. V lost 6 bases to trimming and J lost 4 bases; unmatched junction nucleotides: 7. The CDR3 is 14 residues long. This CDR3 reads CASSQLGQGYGYTF. CDR3 nucleotide sequence: TGTGCCAGCAGCCAGCTTGGACAGGGCTATGGCTACACCTTC.

At least ten counts were recorded for this clonotype. V usage is TRBV4-1 and J usage is TRBJ1-5; D perhaps matches TRBD1 (5 bases). Germline V lookup: CDR1 MGHRA, CDR2 YSYEKL. V shed 1 base and J shed 5 bases, with 15 bases lying between them. The length of the CDR3 is 16 residues. CDR3 amino acids: CASSQGGGLGHQPQHF. The CDR3 nucleotides are TGCGCCAGCAGCCAAGGCGGAGGTTTGGGGCATCAGCCCCAGCATTTT.

This clonotype showed up many times. The chain joins TRBV24-1 to TRBJ2-5, with D perhaps assigned TRBD1 or TRBD2 (7 bases each). The CDR3 has 16 residues. Trimming left V 5 bases short and J 1 base short, with 16 bases between. Germline loops: CDR1 KGHDR, CDR2 SFDVKD. CDR3 sequence reads: CATSAGGGSPQETQYF. DNA for the CDR3: TGTGCCACCAGTGCAGGGGGGGGGAGCCCCCAAGAGACCCAGTACTTC.

J is TRBJ1-1 and V is TRBV12-3 or TRBV12-4; D perhaps matches TRBD1 (5 bases). Trimming took off 7 bases at V and 5 bases at J, with 14 bases between the two ends. CDR3 length equals 13 residues. The CDR3 sequence is CASIKNGATEAFF. CDR3 in DNA: TGTGCCAGCATCAAGAACGGGGCGACTGAAGCTTTCTTT.

This clonotype was recorded at least ten times. This chain uses TRBV6-2 or TRBV6-3 with TRBJ1-5; D is possibly TRBD1 (5 bases). The length of the CDR3 is 13 residues. Trimming cost V 2 bases and J 7 bases, with 9 bases left between them. The germline gives CDR1 MNHEY, CDR2 SVGEGT. The CDR3 nucleotides are TGTGCCAGCAGTTACGTGGGGGGGCAGCCCCAGCATTTT. Protein: CASSYVGGQPQHF.

In this sample, this clonotype turned up many times. V usage is TRBV7-2 and J usage is TRBJ2-3, with D possibly matching TRBD2 (7 bases). V lost 5 bases and J lost 2, with 23 bases in between. Germline CDR1 SGHTA, CDR2 FQGNSA. The CDR3 is 18 amino acids. CDR3 DNA: TGTGCCAGCAGCGCTAGGGGGGGGGTACAGGGACCCACAGATACGCAGTATTTT. Translation: CASSARGGVQGPTDTQYF. The full variable domain, in which reference TRBV7-2 and TRBJ2-3 provide the parts outside the CDR3, is GAGVSQSPSNKVTEKGKDVELRCDPISGHTALYWYRQSLGQGLEFLIYFQGNSAPDKSGLPSDRFSAERTGGSVSTLTIQRTQQEDSAVYLCASSARGGVQGPTDTQYFGPGTRLTVL.

V is TRBV28 and J is TRBJ1-6, with D possibly matching TRBD1 (6 bases). The CDR3 loop spans 17 amino acids. CDR1 is MDHEN, CDR2 SYDVKM, per germline. The V end lost 6 bases, the J end lost 0 bases, and 15 bases lay between the germline ends. The CDR3 DNA sequence: TGTGCCAGCAGCCCCCAGGGCAGGGGCTCCTATAATTCACCCCTCCACTTT. Translating it yields CASSPQGRGSYNSPLHF.

At least ten counts were recorded for this clonotype. The J gene is TRBJ2-7, the V gene TRBV7-2, with a weak D call TRBD2 (5 bases). Germline V gene data show CDR1 as SGHTA and CDR2 as FQGNSA. Between the trimmed V and J ends, which lost 1 base and 3 bases, there was a span of 10 bases. This CDR3 contains 14 residues. CDR3 protein: CASSLGGSVYEQYF. CDR3 DNA: TGTGCCAGCAGCTTAGGGGGTAGCGTCTACGAGCAGTACTTC.

V usage is TRBV6-1 and J usage is TRBJ1-4; the match to TRBD1 covers 7 bases. The CDR3 extends over 15 amino acids. The germline V gene encodes CDR1 MNHNS and CDR2 SASEGT. The V segment lost 6 bases and the J segment 2 bases; nucleotides outside the gene matches: 6. Here the CDR3 DNA reads TGTGCCAGCAGACCCACAGGGGAGACTAATGAAAAACTGTTTTTT. Translated: CASRPTGETNEKLFF.

This clonotype was seen repeatedly, ten times or more. The chain has TRBV24-1 and TRBJ2-2; TRBD2 matches at 10 bases. Germline values: CDR1 KGHDR, CDR2 SFDVKD. The CDR3 length is 17 residues. J lost 3 bases, V lost 5 bases, and 8 bases had no gene match. The CDR3 DNA sequence: TGTGCCACCAGTGGCCTACTAGCGGGAATTGACACCGGGGAGCTGTTTTTT. Its protein product is CATSGLLAGIDTGELFF.

This clonotype appeared many times. The rearrangement joins TRBV11-1 to TRBJ1-5, with D possibly TRBD1 on 6 matching bases. There are 16 residues in the CDR3. CDR1 and CDR2 (germline): SGHAT, FQDESV (reference sequence). Trimming pared 0 bases from V and 7 bases from J, leaving 16 bases between. CDR3 DNA: TGTGCCAGCAGCTTAGCGCTTGAGGGGGTAGAGCAGCCCCAGCATTTT. This codes for CASSLALEGVEQPQHF.

This clonotype showed up many times. V gene TRBV5-5 combines with J gene TRBJ1-1; D call uncertain. V shed 0 bases and J shed 1 base, with 7 bases lying between them. The CDR3 is 14 amino acids. Germline-derived CDR1 and CDR2 are SGHKS and YYEKEE (reference sequence). CDR3 sequence: CASSLVNRNTEAFF. The DNA of the CDR3 is TGTGCCAGCAGCTTGGTTAATAGGAACACTGAAGCTTTCTTT.

The sample holds many counts of this clonotype. A read error may be the cause here, since a much bigger clone is one base away. This chain uses TRBV19 with TRBJ1-1, with a possible D match to TRBD1 (5 bases). V was shortened by 3 bases and J by 1 base, with 9 bases between the two germline ends. This CDR3 region has 14 residues. Germline V lookup: CDR1 LNHDA, CDR2 SQIVND (reference sequence). The CDR3: CASSMRGSNTEAFF. CDR3 in DNA: TGTGCCAGTAGTATGAGGGGTTCGAACACTGAAGCTTTCTTT.